The next 18 T cell receptor beta chains were all read from a single sample in a study of somatic mutations in cytotoxic T cells in rheumatoid arthritis. The repertoire was sequenced with immunoSEQ multiplex PCR; TCRdb's copy has only in-frame clones and lacks some. The profile shows about 18,000 clones, over 70% of them singletons. Sequenced: CD8+ T cells sorted from blood. Receptor source: a woman aged 55-70 years in good health.

The chain is built from TRBV9 and TRBJ2-1; 12 positions match TRBD2. J was trimmed by 6 bases and V by 1 base; bases with no gene match: 5. The CDR3 sequence is 16 residues long. Germline V gene lookup returns CDR1 SGDLS and CDR2 YYNGEE. CDR3 DNA sequence: TGTGCCAGCAGCGTACCCCTAGCGGGAGGGCTCAATGAGCAGTTCTTC. Translated, it gives CASSVPLAGGLNEQFF.

The J gene is TRBJ1-1, the V gene TRBV2; D unresolved. The CDR3 is 18 amino acids. Germline CDR1 is SNHLY and CDR2 is FYNNEI. V shed 8 bases and J shed 4 bases, with 29 bases lying between them. DNA for the CDR3: TGTGCCAGCTATCTGAGTGTCAGGCCCCGAAAGCTCCTCACTGAAGCTTTCTTT. The encoded protein is CASYLSVRPRKLLTEAFF.

V and J are TRBV6-1 and TRBJ2-5, with 10 bases matching TRBD2. The V gene end was trimmed by 2 bases and the J gene end by 4 bases; junction bases not matched to a gene: 7. CDR1 is MNHNS and CDR2 is SASEGT in the germline V gene. This CDR3 has 16 residues. The CDR3 region is CASSELAGEIGETQYF. The CDR3, as DNA: TGTGCCAGCAGTGAACTAGCGGGAGAAATAGGAGAGACCCAGTACTTC.

The CDR3 DNA reads TGTGCCACCAGCAGAGCTTGGCAGGACCCTGAAGCTTTCTTT. It specifies CATSRAWQDPEAFF. V and J are TRBV15 and TRBJ1-1; D gene uncertain. Trimming took off 1 base at V and 6 bases at J, with 12 bases between the two ends. Per the germline V gene, CDR1 is LNHNV and CDR2 is YYDKDF (reference sequence). This CDR3 contains 14 residues. The full variable domain, its missing parts supplied by reference TRBV15 and TRBJ1-1, is DAMVIQNPRYQVTQFGKPVTLSCSQTLNHNVMYWYQQKSSQAPKLLFHYYDKDFNNEADTPDNFQSRRPNTSFCFLDIRSPGLGDTAMYLCATSRAWQDPEAFFGQGTRLTVV.

CDR3 nucleotide sequence: TGTGCCAGCATGGCGGGGCTCAATGAGCAGTTCTTC. Its translation is CASMAGLNEQFF. V and J are TRBV27 and TRBJ2-1; D is perhaps TRBD2 (6 bases). Trimming stripped 7 bases from V and 6 bases from J, with 10 bases between. Germline V CDR1 and CDR2: MNHEY, SMNVEV (reference sequence). The CDR3 loop spans 12 amino acids.

This clone was recorded a few times. CDR3 amino acids: CASSSRVGGRPYEQYF. DNA for the CDR3: TGTGCCAGCAGCTCCCGTGTGGGCGGGCGGCCTTACGAGCAGTACTTC. V is TRBV7-9 and J is TRBJ2-7; the D gene is possibly TRBD2 (5 bases). Germline assignment: CDR1 SEHNR and CDR2 FQNEAQ (reference sequence). V gave up 4 bases and J gave up 4 bases, with 20 bases separating them. This CDR3 has 16 amino acids.

The rearrangement links TRBV5-1 to TRBJ1-1; a possible D gene is TRBD1 (5 bases). V was trimmed by 4 bases and J by 2 bases, leaving 12 bases between them. In germline, CDR1 is SGHRS, CDR2 YFSETQ. The CDR3 is 14 residues long. Written as DNA, the CDR3 is TGCGCCAGCAGCCCGGGGACGGGTAACACTGAAGCTTTCTTT. Translated: CASSPGTGNTEAFF.

The chain couples TRBV7-6 to TRBJ2-1, with 9 bases lining up with TRBD2. The CDR3 has 16 residues. Germline V gene sequence: CDR1 SGHVS, CDR2 FNYEAQ. Trimming cost V 1 base and J 7 bases; bases outside gene matches: 8. Here the CDR3 reads CASSLGGVAGVNEQFF. DNA for the CDR3: TGTGCCAGCAGCTTAGGAGGGGTAGCGGGAGTAAATGAGCAGTTCTTC. Supplemented by reference TRBV7-6 and TRBJ2-1, the full variable domain reads GAGVSQSPRYKVTKRGQDVALRCDPISGHVSLYWYRQALGQGPEFLTYFNYEAQQDKSGLPNDRFSAERPEGSISTLTIQRTEQRDSAMYRCASSLGGVAGVNEQFFGPGTRLTVL.

This chain links TRBV10-3 with TRBJ1-2, with 10 nucleotides matching TRBD1. This CDR3 has 13 amino acids. The V segment lost 10 bases and the J segment 2 bases; nucleotides outside the gene matches: 4. Germline CDR1 ENHRY, CDR2 SYGVKD. The CDR3 coding sequence is TGTGCCACGACGGACAGGGGGAACTATGGCTACACCTTC. It codes for CATTDRGNYGYTF.

This clone was recorded only once. The chain is built from TRBV27 and TRBJ2-5; D uncertain. V lost 5 bases to trimming and J lost 6 bases, with 10 bases between them. The CDR3 is 12 amino acids. Germline V gene lookup returns CDR1 MNHEY and CDR2 SMNVEV (reference sequence). Written as DNA, the CDR3 is TGTGCCAGCAGTCCCAATGTCAAGACCCAGTACTTC. Translated, it gives CASSPNVKTQYF.

The V call is TRBV10-3, the J call TRBJ2-7; the D is unclear. Germline assignment: CDR1 ENHRY and CDR2 SYGVKD. The CDR3 spans 11 residues. Trimming took off 4 bases at V and 5 bases at J, with 6 bases between the two ends. The CDR3 DNA reads as TGTGCCATCAGTGGGAGAAACGAGCAGTACTTC. As protein: CAISGRNEQYF.

The chain couples TRBV5-6 to TRBJ2-7, with D hard to call. This CDR3 has 12 amino acids. Per the germline V gene, CDR1 is SGHDT and CDR2 is YYEEEE. V lost 3 bases, J lost 3 bases, and 7 bases lay in between. The CDR3 loop is CASSSDYYEQYF. CDR3 nucleotides: TGTGCCAGCAGCTCGGATTACTACGAGCAGTACTTC.

This rearrangement joins TRBV6-5 to TRBJ2-3; no definite D call. Trimming took off 5 bases at V and 11 bases at J, with 17 bases between the two ends. The CDR3 runs to 13 residues. CDR1 is MNHEY and CDR2 is SVGAGI in the germline V gene. CDR3 amino acids: CASSPSTGPKQYF. As DNA, the CDR3 is TGTGCCAGCAGTCCTTCGACCGGCCCGAAGCAGTATTTT.

The chain recombines TRBV5-4 with TRBJ1-1, with TRBD1 matching over 7 bases. The CDR3 has 14 amino acids. J lost 3 bases, V lost 3 bases, and 5 bases had no gene match. Germline V CDR1 and CDR2: SGHNT, YYREEE (reference sequence). CDR3 residues: CASSSDRRYTEAFF. CDR3 sequence (DNA): TGTGCCAGCAGCTCGGACAGGCGATACACTGAAGCTTTCTTT.

CDR3 in DNA: TGTGCCAGCAGTGACCCCTGGAGGGGGGCCCAGCCCCAGCATTTT. Protein sequence: CASSDPWRGAQPQHF. This chain links TRBV6-1 with TRBJ1-5; possible D gene TRBD1, 6 bases. Trimming cost V 3 bases and J 7 bases, with 16 bases left between them. Germline V CDR1 and CDR2: MNHNS, SASEGT. This CDR3 is built from 15 residues.

This clone was detected a few times. The chain combines TRBV27 with TRBJ2-7, with TRBD1 matching 8 bases. Trimming removed 6 bases from V and 7 bases from J; junction bases left unmatched: 5. The CDR3 length is 12 residues. CDR1 MNHEY and CDR2 SMNVEV come from the germline V gene (reference sequence). The CDR3, as DNA: TGTGCCAGCAGGCAGGGGGCGGCGGAGCAGTACTTC. Amino acid sequence: CASRQGAAEQYF.

The chain links TRBV5-1 to TRBJ2-7, with 11 bases that match TRBD2. Germline V gene sequence: CDR1 SGHRS, CDR2 YFSETQ. The V segment lost 4 bases and the J segment 3 bases; nucleotides outside the gene matches: 18. The CDR3 is 19 residues long. CDR3 DNA sequence: TGCGCCAGCAGCAGTGGGGATCGTGGGCTAGCGGGAGGATACTACGAGCAGTACTTC. Its translation: CASSSGDRGLAGGYYEQYF.

The rearrangement links TRBV6-5 to TRBJ2-3, with a weak D call TRBD2 (6 bases). V shed 0 bases and J shed 14 bases, with 9 bases lying between them. CDR1 and CDR2 from the germline V gene are MNHEY and SVGAGI. The CDR3 has 11 residues. This CDR3 is CASSYSEGTYF. CDR3 nucleotide sequence: TGTGCCAGCAGTTACTCGGAGGGAACGTATTTT.